These 16 T cell receptor beta chains originate from one sample sequenced in a study of T cell responses to AZD1222 COVID-19 vaccine. TCRdb's table, derived via immunoSEQ multiplex PCR, lists solely in-frame clones and lacks some. The profile shows 85,000 to 130,000 clones, around nine tenths of them singletons. This specimen consisted of peripheral blood, obtained 28 days after the second dose of the MenACWY control vaccine. Receptor source: an adult who received the MenACWY meningococcal vaccine as a control.

This chain joins TRBV28 and TRBJ2-3; 9 bases map to TRBD2. CDR1 and CDR2 (germline): MDHEN, SYDVKM. The CDR3 totals 18 residues. V lost 5 bases, J lost 3 bases, and 15 bases stayed unmatched. CDR3: CASSPTARGAGGTDTQYF. Written as DNA, the CDR3 is TGTGCCAGCAGTCCGACCGCTCGGGGAGCGGGGGGAACAGATACGCAGTATTTT.

The rearrangement joins TRBV14 to TRBJ2-1, with D possibly being TRBD2 (6 bases). From germline, CDR1 is SGHDN and CDR2 FVKESK. CDR3 length: 17 residues. The germline V and J ends were trimmed by 1 base and 0 bases, with 13 bases remaining between them. The chain's CDR3 is CASSQGPRGSSYNEQFF. In DNA form, the CDR3 reads TGTGCCAGCAGCCAAGGTCCCCGGGGGAGCTCCTACAATGAGCAGTTCTTC.

The CDR3 coding sequence is TGCGCCAGCAGTGGGACGCATGCCTACGAGCAGTACTTC. Translated, it gives CASSGTHAYEQYF. The V call is TRBV10-2, the J call TRBJ2-7, with D unresolved. V lost 4 bases to trimming and J lost 2 bases, with 9 bases between them. The CDR3 contains 13 residues. Germline V gene data show CDR1 as WSHSY and CDR2 as SAAADI.

This sequence joins TRBV7-2 and TRBJ2-7; maybe TRBD1 (5 bases). V was cut by 0 bases and J by 6 bases, with 15 bases left in between. CDR1 and CDR2 from the germline V gene are SGHTA and FQGNSA. The CDR3 runs to 15 residues. The CDR3 sequence is CASSLALGRGGEQYF. CDR3 coding DNA: TGTGCCAGCAGCTTAGCGCTTGGTAGGGGTGGCGAGCAGTACTTC.

The rearrangement uses TRBV7-3 and TRBJ2-7; possibly TRBD1 for D (7 bases). The CDR3 spans 13 residues. CDR1 and CDR2 from the germline V gene are SGHTA and FQGTGA. V was clipped by 4 bases and J by 3 bases, with 10 bases between them. This CDR3 reads CASSWQGGYEQYF. In DNA, the CDR3 is TGTGCCAGCAGCTGGCAGGGGGGCTACGAGCAGTACTTC.

This clone has just one count. V usage is TRBV6-1 and J usage is TRBJ1-6, with a possible D match to TRBD1 (6 bases). Germline lookup yields CDR1 MNHNS and CDR2 SASEGT. The CDR3 totals 15 residues. Between the trimmed V and J ends, which lost 1 base and 7 bases, there was a span of 11 bases. CDR3 residues: CASSEVGRGNSPLHF. The CDR3 DNA follows: TGTGCCAGCAGTGAAGTTGGCAGGGGAAATTCACCCCTCCACTTT.

The chain combines TRBV25-1 with TRBJ1-2; D is undetermined. Trimming stripped 1 base from V and 5 bases from J, with 8 bases between. CDR1 is MGHDK and CDR2 is SYGVNS in the germline V gene. This CDR3 contains 13 residues. CDR3 sequence reads: CASSELLEYGYTF. The CDR3 DNA is TGTGCCAGCAGTGAATTATTAGAGTATGGCTACACCTTC.

The rearrangement joins TRBV29-1 to TRBJ2-3; 12 bases match TRBD2. The ends lost 4 bases at V and 2 bases at J; junction bases unmatched: 4. Germline CDR1 and CDR2: SQVTM and ANQGSEA. The CDR3 has 15 residues. CDR3 in amino acids: CSVAGLAGPTDTQYF. CDR3 DNA: TGCAGCGTTGCCGGACTAGCGGGGCCCACAGATACGCAGTATTTT.

The chain is built from TRBV9 and TRBJ2-1; D not certain. V was shortened by 3 bases and J by 10 bases, with 20 bases between the two germline ends. CDR1 and CDR2 from the germline V gene are SGDLS and YYNGEE. The CDR3 is 15 residues long. The CDR3 DNA reads TGTGCCAGCAGCGGTAGGTTGGGAAGGGTCGGGGAGCAGTTCTTC. Its translation: CASSGRLGRVGEQFF.

Only one count was recorded for this clone. This chain uses TRBV11-2 with TRBJ1-5; maybe TRBD1 (5 bases). This CDR3 comprises 15 residues. Trimming removed 5 bases at V and 3 bases at J, with 14 bases between. Germline CDR1 SGHAT, CDR2 FQNNGV. In DNA, the CDR3 is TGTGCCAGCAGCCGGGGCCGATCCGACAATCAGCCCCAGCATTTT. This translates into CASSRGRSDNQPQHF. The complete variable domain, with remaining parts taken from reference TRBV11-2 and TRBJ1-5, reads EAGVAQSPRYKIIEKRQSVAFWCNPISGHATLYWYQQILGQGPKLLIQFQNNGVVDDSQLPKDRFSAERLKGVDSTLKIQPAKLEDSAVYLCASSRGRSDNQPQHFGDGTRLSIL.

CDR3 DNA sequence: TGTGCCAGCAGCGAGGTGGGACAGGGGCCCCAGCATTTT. Residues: CASSEVGQGPQHF. V and J are TRBV6-4 and TRBJ1-5; 9 nucleotides match TRBD1. The CDR3 has 13 residues. CDR1 and CDR2 (germline): MRHNA, SNTAGT. V was pared by 6 bases and J by 9 bases, with 6 bases of the junction left unmatched.

The genes are TRBV19 and TRBJ2-3; D could derive from TRBD1 or TRBD2 (5 bases each). V lost 7 bases, J lost 3 bases, and 14 bases lay in between. CDR1 is LNHDA and CDR2 is SQIVND in the germline V gene (reference sequence). The CDR3 consists of 14 residues. CDR3 amino acids: CASNGRGGTDTQYF. The CDR3 bases are TGTGCCAGTAACGGAAGGGGCGGGACAGATACGCAGTATTTT.

This rearrangement joins TRBV7-6 to TRBJ1-6; D is unresolved. Germline V gives CDR1 SGHVS, CDR2 FNYEAQ. V was pared by 0 bases and J by 0 bases, with 6 bases between. This CDR3 spans 16 amino acids. The CDR3 protein is CASSLAPSSYNSPLHF. The CDR3 DNA sequence: TGTGCCAGCAGCTTAGCCCCGAGCTCCTATAATTCACCCCTCCACTTT.

The CDR3 protein is CSVGDSYFGELFF. DNA of the CDR3: TGCAGCGTTGGGGATAGTTACTTCGGGGAGCTGTTTTTT. J is TRBJ2-2 and V is TRBV29-1; D unresolved. The germline V gene encodes CDR1 SQVTM and CDR2 ANQGSEA. The CDR3 length is 13 residues. Trimming took 4 bases from V and 7 from J, leaving 13 bases between them.

This chain connects TRBV19 to TRBJ2-2; 13 positions match TRBD2. The CDR3 is 16 residues long. Trimming cost V 5 bases and J 7 bases; bases outside gene matches: 7. CDR1 and CDR2 (germline): LNHDA, SQIVND (reference sequence). The CDR3, as DNA: TGTGCCAGTAGTCTAACTAGCGGGGGGGCCGGCGGGGAGCTGTTTTTT. Translated, it gives CASSLTSGGAGGELFF.

This chain joins TRBV5-1 and TRBJ1-2; 10 bases line up with TRBD1. V lost 3 bases to trimming and J lost 4 bases; unmatched junction nucleotides: 3. From germline, CDR1 is SGHRS and CDR2 YFSETQ. The CDR3 has 14 amino acids. The CDR3 nucleotides are TGCGCCAGCAGCTGGGGACAGGGGCTCTATGGCTACACCTTC. It translates to CASSWGQGLYGYTF.